This note documents a single TCR beta chain sequence. Its specificity is not known. The source of the sample is a study of CD8+ T cells in alopecia areata. Points from the study as a whole: The study found tofacitinib significantly decreased scalp clonality and expanded CD8+ clones among the top 100.

The CDR3 sequence is 14 residues long. Trimming removed 0 bases from V and 6 bases from J, with 14 bases in between. Germline CDR1 and CDR2: GTSNPN and SVGIG (reference sequence). The treatment is: oral pan-JAK inhibitor, 5-10 mg twice daily. Sampling of alopecia areata patients yielded lesional scalp punch biopsies as well as peripheral blood. After isolation, RNA underwent reverse transcription to generate cDNA as the sequencing template. Clones were sequenced by immunoSEQ multiplex PCR, and TCRdb holds only the in-frame ones, with some missing. Altogether under 350,000 clones are present, 55% to 75% being singletons, with the ten largest covering approximately 1.8%.

The chain carries TRBV30 and TRBJ1-1; D not resolved. The receptor's source is a human donor with alopecia areata. The source material was CD4+ T cells sorted from blood, sampled at week 24, from a patient treated with tofacitinib. CDR3 nucleotides: TGTGCCTGGAGTGTACAATGGGGTAGTGCTGAAGCTTTCTTT. It encodes CAWSVQWGSAEAFF.